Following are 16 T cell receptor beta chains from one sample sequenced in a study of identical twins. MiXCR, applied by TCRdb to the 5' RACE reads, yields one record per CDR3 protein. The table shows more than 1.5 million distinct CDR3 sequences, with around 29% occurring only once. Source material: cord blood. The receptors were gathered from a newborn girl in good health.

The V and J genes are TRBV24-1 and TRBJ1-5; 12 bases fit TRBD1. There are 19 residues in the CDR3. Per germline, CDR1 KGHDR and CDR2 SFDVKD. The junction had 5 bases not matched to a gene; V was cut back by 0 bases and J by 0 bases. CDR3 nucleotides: TGTGCCACCAGTGATTTGGGGACAGGGGGCGACGATAGCAATCAGCCCCAGCATTTT. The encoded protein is CATSDLGTGGDDSNQPQHF.

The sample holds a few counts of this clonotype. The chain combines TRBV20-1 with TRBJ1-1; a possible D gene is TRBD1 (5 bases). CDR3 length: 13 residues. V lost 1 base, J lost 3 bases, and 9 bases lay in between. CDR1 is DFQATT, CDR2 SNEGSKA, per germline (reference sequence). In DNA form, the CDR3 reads TGCAGTGCTAGAGTGGGGCAGGACACTGAAGCTTTCTTT. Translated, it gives CSARVGQDTEAFF.

The CDR3 region has the DNA TGTGCCAGCAGCAACAGCGAGGGGAATGAGCAGTTCTTC. It translates to CASSNSEGNEQFF. V is TRBV7-9 and J is TRBJ2-1, with D perhaps TRBD1 or TRBD2 (5 bases each). Germline assignment: CDR1 SEHNR and CDR2 FQNEAQ (reference sequence). The CDR3 has 13 amino acids. V was clipped by 5 bases and J by 7 bases, with 12 bases between them.

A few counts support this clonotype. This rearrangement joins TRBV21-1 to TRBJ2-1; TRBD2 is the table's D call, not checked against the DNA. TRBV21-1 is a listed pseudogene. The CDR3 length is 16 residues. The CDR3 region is CASSKGLQSSYNEQFF. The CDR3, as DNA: TGTGCCAGCAGCAAGGGACTGCAGAGCTCCTACAATGAGCAGTTCTTC.

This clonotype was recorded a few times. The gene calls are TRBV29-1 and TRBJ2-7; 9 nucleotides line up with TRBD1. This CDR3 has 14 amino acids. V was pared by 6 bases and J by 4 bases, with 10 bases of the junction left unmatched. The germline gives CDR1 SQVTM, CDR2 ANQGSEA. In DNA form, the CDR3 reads TGCAGCGTCGGACAGGGGACCCTACTGTACGAGCAGTACTTC. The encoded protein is CSVGQGTLLYEQYF.

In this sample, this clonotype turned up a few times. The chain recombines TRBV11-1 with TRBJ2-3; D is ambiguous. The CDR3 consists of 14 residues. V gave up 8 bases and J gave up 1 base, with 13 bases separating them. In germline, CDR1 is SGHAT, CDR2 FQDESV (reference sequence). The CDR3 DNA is TGTGCCAGCCGCGGCGCCCAGGGCACAGATACGCAGTATTTT. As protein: CASRGAQGTDTQYF.

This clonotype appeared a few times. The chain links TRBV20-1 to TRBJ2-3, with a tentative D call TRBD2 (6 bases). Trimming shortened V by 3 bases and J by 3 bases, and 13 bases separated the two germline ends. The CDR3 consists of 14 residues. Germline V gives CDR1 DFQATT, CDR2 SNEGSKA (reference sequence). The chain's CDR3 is CSARPGERTDTQYF. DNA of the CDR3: TGCAGTGCTAGGCCGGGGGAGCGGACAGATACGCAGTATTTT.

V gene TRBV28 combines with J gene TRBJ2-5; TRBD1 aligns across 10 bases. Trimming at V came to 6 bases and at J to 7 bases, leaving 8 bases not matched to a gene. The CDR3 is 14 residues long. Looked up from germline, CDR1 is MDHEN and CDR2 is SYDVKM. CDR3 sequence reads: CASSLTGGGGTQYF. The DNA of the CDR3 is TGTGCCAGCAGCCTGACAGGGGGCGGGGGGACCCAGTACTTC.

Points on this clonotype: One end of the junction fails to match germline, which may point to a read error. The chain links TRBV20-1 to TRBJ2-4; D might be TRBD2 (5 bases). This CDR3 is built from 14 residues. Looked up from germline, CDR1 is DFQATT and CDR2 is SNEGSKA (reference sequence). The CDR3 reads CSARTPLAKNIHYF. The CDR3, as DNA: TGCAGTGCTAGAACTCCCCTAGCCAAAAACATTCACTACTTC.

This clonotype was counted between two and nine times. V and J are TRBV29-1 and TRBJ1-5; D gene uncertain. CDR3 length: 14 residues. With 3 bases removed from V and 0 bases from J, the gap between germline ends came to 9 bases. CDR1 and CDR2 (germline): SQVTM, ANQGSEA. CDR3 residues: CSVDEGYSNQPQHF. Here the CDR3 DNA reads TGCAGCGTTGATGAGGGATATAGCAATCAGCCCCAGCATTTT.

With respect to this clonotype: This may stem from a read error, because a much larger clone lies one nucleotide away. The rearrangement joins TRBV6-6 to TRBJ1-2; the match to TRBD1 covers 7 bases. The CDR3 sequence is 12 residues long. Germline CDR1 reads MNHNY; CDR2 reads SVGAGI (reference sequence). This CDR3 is CAGSYDRDGYTF. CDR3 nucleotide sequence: TGTGCCGGCAGTTACGACAGGGACGGCTACACCTTC.

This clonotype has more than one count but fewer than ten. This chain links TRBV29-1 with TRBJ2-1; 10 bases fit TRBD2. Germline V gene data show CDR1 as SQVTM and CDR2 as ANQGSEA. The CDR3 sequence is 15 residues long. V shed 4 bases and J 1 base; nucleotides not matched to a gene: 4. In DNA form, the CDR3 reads TGCAGCGTTGTAAGCGGGAGGGCGTCCTACAATGAGCAGTTCTTC. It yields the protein CSVVSGRASYNEQFF.

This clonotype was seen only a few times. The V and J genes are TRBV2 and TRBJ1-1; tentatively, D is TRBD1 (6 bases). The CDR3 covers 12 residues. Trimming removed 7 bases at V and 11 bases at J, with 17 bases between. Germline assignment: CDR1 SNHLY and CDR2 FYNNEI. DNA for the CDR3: TGTGCCAGCACCGAAGGGGGGGGTCTGGCTTTCTTT. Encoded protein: CASTEGGGLAFF.

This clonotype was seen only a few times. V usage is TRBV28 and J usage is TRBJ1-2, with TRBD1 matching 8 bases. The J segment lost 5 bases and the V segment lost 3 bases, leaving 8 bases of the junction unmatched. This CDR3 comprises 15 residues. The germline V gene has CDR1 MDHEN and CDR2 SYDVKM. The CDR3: CASSLRTGTGYGYTF. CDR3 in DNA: TGTGCCAGCAGTTTGAGGACCGGGACAGGTTATGGCTACACCTTC.

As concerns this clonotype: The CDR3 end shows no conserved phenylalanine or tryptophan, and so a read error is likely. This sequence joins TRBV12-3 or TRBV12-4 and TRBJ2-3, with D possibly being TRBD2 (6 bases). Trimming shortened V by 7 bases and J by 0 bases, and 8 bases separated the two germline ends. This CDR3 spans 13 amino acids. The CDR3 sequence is CASIRESTDTQYS. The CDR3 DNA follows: TGTGCCAGCATTCGGGAGAGCACAGATACGCAGTATTCT.

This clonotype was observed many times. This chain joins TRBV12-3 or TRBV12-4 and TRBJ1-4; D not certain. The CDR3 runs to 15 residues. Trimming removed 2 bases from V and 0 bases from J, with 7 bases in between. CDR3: CASSLRAATNEKLFF. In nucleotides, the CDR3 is TGTGCCAGCAGTTTAAGGGCAGCAACTAATGAAAAACTGTTTTTT.